Each of the 22 T cell receptor beta chains below was sequenced from the same sample in a study of T cells in Graves' hyperthyroidism and ophthalmopathy. Amplification targeted TCR beta CDR3 regions from RNA transcripts. RT-PCR in the first round (using the HTBI primer set) targeted the TCR CDR3. TCRdb fed the multiplex PCR reads into MiXCR, producing one record per CDR3 protein. Of about 500,000 distinct CDR3 sequences listed, around 16% are singletons. Sequencing was carried out using blood. Receptors were obtained from a woman under 40 with Graves' ophthalmopathy.

V gene TRBV9 combines with J gene TRBJ2-2; 9 bases fit TRBD2. This CDR3 comprises 16 residues. The trim removed 0 bases at V and 3 bases at J, leaving 3 bases unmatched. Looked up from germline, CDR1 is SGDLS and CDR2 is YYNGEE. The DNA of the CDR3 is TGTGCCAGCAGCGTAGTCGCGGGAGGGTACACCGGGGAGCTGTTTTTT. Its translation: CASSVVAGGYTGELFF.

This clonotype was counted many times. The genes are TRBV4-3 and TRBJ2-1; no reliable D call. Trimming removed 0 bases at V and 4 bases at J, with 7 bases between. This CDR3 has 14 amino acids. Germline values: CDR1 LGHNA, CDR2 YSLEER. CDR3 residues: CASSQDLQYNEQFF. The CDR3 DNA follows: TGCGCCAGCAGCCAAGATCTGCAGTACAATGAGCAGTTCTTC.

This clonotype was seen only a few times. The genes are TRBV5-4 and TRBJ2-6, with TRBD2 matching 9 bases. The V and J ends lost 2 bases and 3 bases, in that order; junction bases with no gene match: 3. Looked up from germline, CDR1 is SGHNT and CDR2 is YYREEE (reference sequence). The CDR3 runs to 16 residues. The CDR3 DNA reads TGTGCCAGCAGCTTTAGCGGGAGAAGTGGGGCCAACGTCCTGACTTTC. Its translation is CASSFSGRSGANVLTF.

Ten or more counts support this clonotype. V and J are TRBV6-2 or TRBV6-3 and TRBJ2-1; weak D call: TRBD1 (6 bases). Deletions cut 2 bases from V and 9 bases from J, with 23 bases between. The CDR3 spans 17 residues. Germline values: CDR1 MNHEY, CDR2 SVGEGT. CDR3 region: CASSYTQTGLGDSEQFF. Here the CDR3 DNA reads TGTGCCAGCAGTTACACGCAGACAGGCCTCGGGGATAGTGAGCAGTTCTTC.

This clonotype was observed many times. The rearrangement links TRBV30 to TRBJ2-2; D is uncertain. The CDR3 runs 11 residues. Germline V gives CDR1 GTSNPN, CDR2 SVGIG (reference sequence). Between the trimmed V and J ends, which lost 4 bases and 5 bases, there was a span of 5 bases. The DNA of the CDR3 is TGTGCCTGGACAACTACCGGGGAGCTGTTTTTT. As protein: CAWTTTGELFF.

Ten or more counts support this clonotype. The chain carries TRBV30 and TRBJ1-5; unclear D gene. Germline CDR1 reads GTSNPN; CDR2 reads SVGIG (reference sequence). The CDR3 totals 13 residues. With 2 bases removed from V and 3 bases from J, the gap between germline ends came to 8 bases. The CDR3, as DNA: TGTGCCTGGAGTACTGTTGACAATCAGCCCCAGCATTTT. Translation gives CAWSTVDNQPQHF. The variable domain in full, with the rest retrieved from reference TRBV30 and TRBJ1-5, is SQTIHQWPATLVQPVGSPLSLECTVEGTSNPNLYWYRQAAGRGLQLLFYSVGIGQISSEVPQNLSASRPQDRQFILSSKKLLLSDSGFYLCAWSTVDNQPQHFGDGTRLSIL.

This clonotype was counted at least ten times. The rearrangement uses TRBV24-1 and TRBJ2-3; D is perhaps TRBD2 (6 bases). Germline loops: CDR1 KGHDR, CDR2 SFDVKD. The CDR3 has 17 residues. V was trimmed by 2 bases and J by 4 bases, leaving 18 bases between them. The CDR3, as DNA: TGTGCCACCAGTGATTCCGATTACTCCCGGGACTCAGATACGCAGTATTTT. Its translation is CATSDSDYSRDSDTQYF.

The table lists this clonotype with a few counts. The chain employs TRBV7-2 and TRBJ2-5; 9 positions agree with TRBD2. The CDR3 extends over 19 amino acids. From germline, CDR1 is SGHTA and CDR2 FQGNSA. The trim removed 2 bases at V and 0 bases at J, leaving 13 bases unmatched. CDR3 sequence (DNA): TGTGCCAGCAGCTTAACCGGGACTAGCAGGAGAGGGGACCAAGAGACCCAGTACTTC. It is translated as CASSLTGTSRRGDQETQYF.

A few counts support this clonotype. V gene TRBV6-1 combines with J gene TRBJ2-7, with 7 nucleotides matching TRBD1. Losses at the gene ends were 5 bases for V and 3 bases for J; bases not matched to a gene: 10. This CDR3 has 15 residues. Per germline, CDR1 MNHNS and CDR2 SASEGT. CDR3 sequence reads: CASSPEWTGSYEQYF. The CDR3 DNA is TGTGCCAGCAGTCCCGAATGGACAGGCAGCTACGAGCAGTACTTC.

This chain links TRBV3-1 with TRBJ1-2; the D is unclear. Germline lookup yields CDR1 LGHDT and CDR2 YNNKEL (reference sequence). V gave up 8 bases and J gave up 3 bases, with 13 bases separating them. The CDR3 is 13 residues long. CDR3 DNA: TGTGCCAGCCACCCCGGAACCCACTATGGCTACACCTTC. Translation gives CASHPGTHYGYTF.

The table lists this clonotype with a few counts. J is TRBJ1-2 and V is TRBV9, with D unclear. Deletions cut 0 bases from V and 5 bases from J, with 11 bases between. The V gene's germline CDR1 is SGDLS and CDR2 YYNGEE. The CDR3 consists of 14 residues. CDR3 protein: CASSVGSGPYGYTF. The CDR3 DNA reads as TGTGCCAGCAGCGTAGGTTCCGGGCCATATGGCTACACCTTC.

This clonotype was found a few times. The V and J genes are TRBV3-1 and TRBJ1-1; D call uncertain. Germline V gene data show CDR1 as LGHDT and CDR2 as YNNKEL (reference sequence). The CDR3 spans 11 residues. V was trimmed by 3 bases and J by 7 bases, leaving 6 bases between them. The DNA of the CDR3 is TGTGCCAGCAGCCAGCTATTTGAAGCTTTCTTT. It specifies CASSQLFEAFF. Full variable domain (rest looked up from reference TRBV3-1 and TRBJ1-1): DTAVSQTPKYLVTQMGNDKSIKCEQNLGHDTMYWYKQDSKKFLKIMFSYNNKELIINETVPNRFSPKSPDKAHLNLHINSLELGDSAVYFCASSQLFEAFFGQGTRLTVV.

The CDR3 region has the DNA TGCAGCGTTGAACGGGGACAAGAGACCCAGTACTTC. Protein sequence: CSVERGQETQYF. The V gene is TRBV29-1, the J gene TRBJ2-5; D is perhaps TRBD2 (5 bases). The germline CDR1 and CDR2 sequences are SQVTM and ANQGSEA. This CDR3 contains 12 residues. Trimming removed 2 bases from V and 2 bases from J, with 6 bases in between.

There are many counts of this clonotype. The gene calls are TRBV6-1 and TRBJ1-1, with D possibly matching TRBD1 (5 bases). Germline lookup yields CDR1 MNHNS and CDR2 SASEGT. Deletions cut 6 bases from V and 4 bases from J, with 18 bases between. This CDR3 spans 15 amino acids. CDR3 bases: TGTGCCAGCAGGGGCGAGGGGCGGAAGGGCACTGAAGCTTTCTTT. Translated, it gives CASRGEGRKGTEAFF.

Note on this clonotype: This may be a read error, as it is one base from a much larger clone. V gene TRBV5-6 combines with J gene TRBJ2-7; D is uncertain. The CDR3 has 14 amino acids. The germline CDR1 and CDR2 sequences are SGHDT and YYEEEE. Trimming removed 0 bases at V and 9 bases at J, with 16 bases between. The CDR3 sequence is CASSLDRRHSGQYF. The DNA for the CDR3 is TGTGCCAGCAGCTTGGACAGACGACACTCCGGGCAGTACTTC.

At least ten counts were recorded for this clonotype. J is TRBJ2-5 and V is TRBV30; D remains unclear. V was pared by 0 bases and J by 1 base, with 12 bases between. This CDR3 spans 15 amino acids. Germline assignment: CDR1 GTSNPN and CDR2 SVGIG (reference sequence). Written as DNA, the CDR3 is TGTGCCTGGAGTGTACTATCGGGCCCCCAAGAGACCCAGTACTTC. As protein: CAWSVLSGPQETQYF.

This clonotype was seen at least ten times. The chain combines TRBV5-1 with TRBJ2-3; no definite D call. Trimming removed 0 bases at V and 2 bases at J, with 7 bases between. Germline V gene sequence: CDR1 SGHRS, CDR2 YFSETQ. This CDR3 region has 14 residues. CDR3 coding DNA: TGCGCCAGCAGCTTGGGACTTTTCACAGATACGCAGTATTTT. Protein sequence: CASSLGLFTDTQYF.

Of note for this clonotype: It may be a read error: a sequence one base away is much more abundant. The chain couples TRBV7-2 to TRBJ2-1; D not certain. V lost 2 bases and J 12 bases, leaving 8 bases between the germline ends. Looked up from germline, CDR1 is SGHTA and CDR2 is FQGNSA. The CDR3 totals 11 residues. CDR3 in DNA: TGTGCCAGCAGCTTATTTGTGGGGCAGTTCTTC. Its translation is CASSLFVGQFF.

This clonotype was detected ten times or more. This sequence joins TRBV3-1 and TRBJ1-2; D gene ambiguous. This CDR3 contains 12 residues. Germline CDR1 reads LGHDT; CDR2 reads YNNKEL (reference sequence). DNA for the CDR3: TGTGGTTCGAGCGGGGAGCACTATGGCTACACCTTC. Protein sequence: CGSSGEHYGYTF.

In this sample, this clonotype turned up a few times. V usage is TRBV11-3 and J usage is TRBJ2-1; D unresolved. The CDR3 is 17 residues long. Looked up from germline, CDR1 is SGHNT and CDR2 is YENEEA. The V and J ends lost 5 bases and 2 bases respectively, with 19 bases between them. The CDR3 region has the DNA TGTGCCAGCAGCCGAGAGTCGGACGGACCGGCCTACAATGAGCAGTTCTTC. Translated: CASSRESDGPAYNEQFF.

This clonotype was counted ten times or more. The rearrangement uses TRBV20-1 and TRBJ2-1; 8 nucleotides line up with TRBD1. CDR1 is DFQATT and CDR2 is SNEGSKA in the germline V gene (reference sequence). The ends lost 7 bases at V and 8 bases at J; junction bases unmatched: 10. CDR3 size: 13 residues. CDR3 nucleotide sequence: TGCAGTGTTTCGGGACAGGCTAGGGATGAGCAGTTCTTC. This gives the protein CSVSGQARDEQFF.

This clonotype was seen more than once but under ten times. Since a much larger clone is just one base distant, this may be a read error. The chain has TRBV28 and TRBJ1-5, with D possibly matching TRBD1 (6 bases). The germline V gene has CDR1 MDHEN and CDR2 SYDVKM. CDR3 length: 14 amino acids. In nucleotides, the CDR3 is TGTGCCTGCAGCAGGGGCGGGCGCAATCAGCCCCAGCATTTT. Amino acid sequence: CACSRGGRNQPQHF.